A selection of T cell receptor beta chains follows, all from one sample in a study of response to subunit inactivated influenza vaccine. TCRdb re-analysed the RT-PCR reads in MiXCR, keeping a single row per CDR3 protein. The data show some 500,000 distinct CDR3 sequences, 16% seen once. The sample in question was CD4+ T cells sorted from PBMCs, obtained around 25 months after vaccination. The receptors stem from a man aged 50-75 years who received an inactivated influenza vaccine. Each CDR3 is given with its conserved first and last residue. A D gene is named only where the DNA matches it firmly. Part of the rows lack a size; the others show once, few, many or a class for expanded clones.

abundance	v_gene	j_gene	d_gene	CDR3nt	CDR3aa
-	TRBV4-1	TRBJ1-1	-	TGCGCCAGCAGCCCAGCGGGGAGGAACACTGAAGCTTTCTTT	CASSPAGRNTEAFF
few	TRBV20-1	TRBJ1-1	-	TGCAGTGCTACCCGGGAGGCAGTGAACACTGAAGCTTTCTTT	CSATREAVNTEAFF
-	TRBV7-2	TRBJ2-1	-	TGTGCCAGCAGCCCGGGCTCAGGCGGGCAGTTCTTC	CASSPGSGGQFF
few	TRBV7-2	TRBJ2-5	-	TGTGCCAGCAGCTTAGTAGCCGGGTTTAAGTACTTC	CASSLVAGFKYF
few	TRBV7-2	TRBJ1-2	-	TGTGCCAGCAGCGCCAGTTCCGGGGGCCGCTATGGCTACACCTTC	CASSASSGGRYGYTF
few	TRBV2	TRBJ2-5	-	TGTGCCAGCAGTGTATCAGCAGAGACCCAGTACTTC	CASSVSAETQYF
many	TRBV29-1	TRBJ2-7	TRBD1	TGCAGCGCTGCCGGGACAGAATCCTACGAGCAGTACTTC	CSAAGTESYEQYF
many	TRBV27	TRBJ1-1	TRBD1	TGTGCCAGCAGACTTGACAGGGGGAACACTGAAGCTTTCTTT	CASRLDRGNTEAFF
few	TRBV5-1	TRBJ1-4	-	TGCGCCAGCAGCTCGTTCCCCGGGAGGGCTAATGAAAAACTGTTTTTT	CASSSFPGRANEKLFF
-	TRBV20-1	TRBJ2-1	-	TGCAGTGCTACAGTGATAAACAATGAGCAGTTCTTC	CSATVINNEQFF
few	TRBV6-2/TRBV6-3	TRBJ1-5	-	TGTGCCAGCAGAGAGGTGACGAAGAGCAATCAGCCCCAGCATTTT	CASREVTKSNQPQHF
many	TRBV12-3/TRBV12-4	TRBJ2-1	TRBD2	TGTGCCAGCAGTTTAAGGTTGACTAGCGTCCCCTACAATGAGCAGTTCTTC	CASSLRLTSVPYNEQFF
few	TRBV28	TRBJ1-5	TRBD1	TGTGCCAGCAGTTATGGCAGGGGGAAACAGCCCCAGCATTTT	CASSYGRGKQPQHF
-	TRBV7-2	TRBJ2-7	-	TGTGCCAGCAGCTTAGCGTTATCAGGGCCGTACTACGAGCAGTACTTC	CASSLALSGPYYEQYF
-	TRBV5-5	TRBJ2-5	-	TGTGCCAGCAGCTTGTCGCGGAACCTCCAAGAGACCCAGTACTTC	CASSLSRNLQETQYF
few	TRBV2	TRBJ2-5	TRBD1	TGTGCCAGCAACCTGGACAGGACAGAGACCCAGTACTTC	CASNLDRTETQYF
few	TRBV29-1	TRBJ1-3	-	TGCAGCGTCCCCGGGACGTCTGGAAACACCATATATTTT	CSVPGTSGNTIYF
few	TRBV7-2	TRBJ2-5	TRBD2	TGTGCCAGCAGGGGGGGGACTAGCGGTAATCAAGAGACCCAGTACTTC	CASRGGTSGNQETQYF
-	TRBV24-1	TRBJ2-5	TRBD1	TGTGCCACCAGCTACAGGGGCAAGGAGACCCAGTACTTC	CATSYRGKETQYF
-	TRBV12-3/TRBV12-4	TRBJ2-1	-	TGTGCCAGCAGTCCTTCTATCGAGCAGTTCTTC	CASSPSIEQFF
few	TRBV3-1	TRBJ2-2	-	TGTGCCAGCAGCCAAGATACATTGGGTTTCGGGGAGCTGTTTTTT	CASSQDTLGFGELFF
few	TRBV23-1	TRBJ2-1	TRBD1	TGCGCCAGCGGTGGGACAGGGTTCCCGGCCGACAATGAGCAGTTCTTC	CASGGTGFPADNEQFF
-	TRBV11-2	TRBJ1-4	-	TGTGCCAGCCAATTAGGGGAGGTTGAAAAACTGTTTTTT	CASQLGEVEKLFF
few	TRBV6-5	TRBJ1-1	-	TGTGCCAGCAGTTACTCGATAGGGGTAATGAACACTGAAGCTTTCTTT	CASSYSIGVMNTEAFF
few	TRBV12-3/TRBV12-4	TRBJ2-2	TRBD1	TGTGCCAGCAGTCCCCGGACAGGGGGCTCAACCGGGGAGCTGTTTTTT	CASSPRTGGSTGELFF
few	TRBV5-1	TRBJ2-5	TRBD1	TGCGCCAGCAGCAAAGGGACAGCTGAGACCCAGTACTTC	CASSKGTAETQYF
few	TRBV9	TRBJ2-3	-	TGTGCCAGCAGCGGTACGGGTTCCACAGATACGCAGTATTTT	CASSGTGSTDTQYF
few	TRBV12-3/TRBV12-4	TRBJ2-5	-	TGTGCCAGCAGTTCGGGACGTCTGGAGACCCAGTACTTC	CASSSGRLETQYF
once	TRBV10-3	TRBJ2-7	TRBD1	TGTGCCATCAGCAGGGGACAGGGTCCCTACGAGCAGTACTTC	CAISRGQGPYEQYF
-	TRBV6-1	TRBJ2-2	TRBD2	TGTGCCAGCTCCCGGACTAGCGGATTCGGGGAGCTGTTTTTT	CASSRTSGFGELFF
-	TRBV2	TRBJ1-5	TRBD1	TGTGCCAGCAGGGACAGGGAAGATCAGCCCCAGCATTTT	CASRDREDQPQHF
few	TRBV19	TRBJ2-3	TRBD2	TGTGCCAGTAGTGGACGACTAGCGGGAGACACAGATACGCAGTATTTT	CASSGRLAGDTDTQYF
-	TRBV9	TRBJ1-4	-	TGTGCCAGCAGCTCTCAAGCCGGGGGCATTGGGGACTCTGAAAAACTGTTTTTT	CASSSQAGGIGDSEKLFF
few	TRBV5-5	TRBJ2-2	-	TGTGCCAGCAGCTTGGAGACCGTTAGGAACACCGGGGAGCTGTTTTTT	CASSLETVRNTGELFF